This TCR beta chain was sequenced in a study of post-analysis software for immune sequencing data. Unique molecular identifiers were present in the TCR beta cDNA libraries. TCRdb reprocessed the PCR reads via MiXCR and lists one record per CDR3 protein. In the table there are approximately 570,000 distinct CDR3 sequences, roughly two fifths of which are singletons. Study results and caveats: TRBV5-6, TRBV5-1 and TRBV20-1 were among four or five TRBV segments more frequent in patients than controls. People with multiple sclerosis had a significantly lower normalized Chao1 diversity than controls did. Under the F measure, samples that were prepared in one batch clustered strongly together.

This clonotype was seen a few times. Antigen specificity is unknown. CDR1 and CDR2 (germline): DFQATT, SNEGSKA (reference sequence). Trimming removed 3 bases at V and 7 bases at J, with 12 bases between. This CDR3 has 12 amino acids. This TCR was recovered from a girl aged 5 to 17 with multiple sclerosis. The J gene is TRBJ1-2, the V gene TRBV20-1; D possibly corresponds to TRBD1 (6 bases). The source material was blood. CDR3 DNA sequence: TGCAGTGCTAGCCGGACAGTCGGTGGCTACACCTTC. The encoded protein is CSASRTVGGYTF.